Listed below are T cell receptor beta chains from one sample, sequenced in a study of shared clonotypes between healthy human individuals. Assay: immunoSEQ multiplex PCR; the TCRdb copy retains only in-frame clones and omits some. The sample shows some 2.1 million clones, approximately 95% of them seen only once. The sample was naive CD4+ T cells sorted from blood. The receptor source for this set is a young man in good health. Each CDR3 is given with its conserved first and last residue. D genes are given only for firm matches. For some rows the clone size is stated as once, few or many, or as a class when expanded; others skip it.

j_gene,abundance,len,v_gene,d_gene,CDR3nt,CDR3aa
TRBJ2-7,-,17,TRBV18,TRBD1,TGTGCCAGCTCACCAGTCGGTGGGGACAGGTTGGCGAACGAGCAGTACTTC,CASSPVGGDRLANEQYF
TRBJ1-2,-,18,TRBV7-5,-,TGTGCCAGAAGCTTAGAAAGGGGCCGGGCCTCGTTTTTTGGTGGCTACACCTTC,CARSLERGRASFFGGYTF
TRBJ1-5,-,16,TRBV19,-,TGTGCCAGTAGTATCACCGACGGGCATAGCAATCAGCCCCAGCATTTT,CASSITDGHSNQPQHF
TRBJ2-3,-,14,TRBV28,-,TGTGCCAGCAGTAGGGTGGGGGTCAAAGATACGCAGTATTTT,CASSRVGVKDTQYF
TRBJ2-7,once,20,TRBV9,TRBD2,TGTGCCAGCAGCGTTCCGGGTGTGGGCCCCGGGATAGCGGGCGTCTACGAGCAGTACTTC,CASSVPGVGPGIAGVYEQYF
TRBJ2-3,-,15,TRBV5-1,TRBD2,TGCGCCAGCAGACCCGGGACTAGCGGCACAGATACGCAGTATTTT,CASRPGTSGTDTQYF
TRBJ2-7,-,14,TRBV15,-,TGTGCCACCAGCAGAGCCCCGAAGGGGCAAGAGCAGTACTTC,CATSRAPKGQEQYF
TRBJ1-2,-,14,TRBV6-5,TRBD1,TGTGCCAGCAGTACCGCCGGGACAGGTTATGGCTACACCTTC,CASSTAGTGYGYTF
TRBJ1-1,once,13,TRBV10-3,-,TGTGCCATCAGTGAGGGAGGGAAAACTGAAGCTTTCTTT,CAISEGGKTEAFF
TRBJ2-2,-,15,TRBV5-1,TRBD1,TGCGCCAGCAGCCCCGCCGGGACAGACACCGGGGAGCTGTTTTTT,CASSPAGTDTGELFF
TRBJ1-1,-,13,TRBV2,-,TGTGCCAGCAGTGTCAGGGAAGGGACTGAAGCTTTCTTT,CASSVREGTEAFF
TRBJ2-7,-,15,TRBV28,TRBD1,TGTGCCAGCAGTCCCCGGGACAGGGATTACCAAACGCAGTACTTC,CASSPRDRDYQTQYF
TRBJ2-1,-,16,TRBV10-1,TRBD2,TGCGCCAGCAGTTCAACTAGCGGGGGGGCACGCAATGAGCAGTTCTTC,CASSSTSGGARNEQFF
TRBJ2-7,-,15,TRBV6-1,-,TGTGCCAGCAGAGCCCCAGACAGGTCATCCTACGAGCAGTACTTC,CASRAPDRSSYEQYF
TRBJ1-6,-,15,TRBV2,-,TGTGCCAGCAGTGAACGGACGACCGTGAGTTCACCCCTCCACTTT,CASSERTTVSSPLHF